This T cell receptor (beta chain) was captured in a study of cytomegalovirus exposure and HLA in healthy donors. The PCR employed 60 Vbeta primers together with 13 Jbeta primers. This table comes from immunoSEQ multiplex PCR, and its TCRdb copy is limited to in-frame clones, with some not included. The repertoire includes about 160,000 clones, roughly 78% of them detected once, and roughly 2% sits in the top ten. About this clone: One end of the junction varies from germline; a read error may be responsible.

Germline CDR1 is SEHNR and CDR2 is FQNEAQ (reference sequence). The CDR3 runs to 12 residues. The V gene is TRBV7-9, the J gene TRBJ1-1; the D is unclear. The origin of this receptor is a man aged 40-50 years in good health and CMV-seronegative. The sequenced sample consisted of PBMCs. The CDR3 spells CSSSPGLPEAFF. The CDR3 DNA is TGTTCCAGCAGCCCTGGCCTCCCTGAAGCTTTCTTT.